Sequencing of this T cell receptor (beta chain) was carried out in a study of CD8+ T cells in alopecia areata. Treatment given: oral pan-JAK inhibitor, 5-10 mg twice daily. The sequencing template was cDNA reverse transcribed from extracted RNA. The data were produced by immunoSEQ multiplex PCR, yet TCRdb's version contains in-frame clones alone and is incomplete. The sample has more than 95,000 clones, under 90% seen once. CDR1 and CDR2 from the germline V gene are MGHDK and SYGVNS. Trimming cost V 4 bases and J 1 base; bases outside gene matches: 2. The CDR3 runs 15 residues. The chain recombines TRBV25-1 with TRBJ2-2, with 8 bases that match TRBD1. The clonotype originates from a human donor with alopecia areata. The source was CD8+ T cells sorted from blood, collected at approximately week 30, from a patient treated with tofacitinib. This CDR3 reads CASSVGQGNTGELFF. CDR3 nucleotides: TGTGCCAGCAGTGTAGGACAGGGGAACACCGGGGAGCTGTTTTTT. The variable domain in full, completed from reference TRBV25-1 and TRBJ2-2, reads EADIYQTPRYLVIGTGKKITLECSQTMGHDKMYWYQQDPGMELHLIHYSYGVNSTEKGDLSSESTVSRIRTEHFPLTLESARPSHTSQYLCASSVGQGNTGELFFGEGSRLTVL.